A single sample is the source of the 28 T cell receptor beta chains below, sequenced in a study of CD8 T cells in Susac syndrome. Random-hexamer reverse transcription was applied to roughly 0.5 to 1 ug RNA. A single record per CDR3 protein comes from TCRdb applying MiXCR to the immunoSEQ multiplex PCR reads. Of roughly 300,000 distinct CDR3 sequences in the sample, about 85% are singletons; the top ten hold about 0.11%. Sequencing input: CD8+ T cells from PBMCs. The source of these receptors is a human donor with multiple sclerosis.

The rearrangement joins TRBV7-9 to TRBJ2-7; 7 bases match TRBD2. In germline, CDR1 is SEHNR, CDR2 FQNEAQ (reference sequence). CDR3 size: 16 residues. Trimming at V came to 5 bases and at J to 6 bases, leaving 16 bases not matched to a gene. CDR3: CASSPPGGEGLFEQYF. In nucleotides, the CDR3 is TGTGCCAGCAGCCCACCCGGCGGGGAGGGGCTTTTCGAGCAGTACTTC.

This clonotype has only a few counts. The chain is built from TRBV28 and TRBJ2-7; 7 bases align to TRBD2. In germline, CDR1 is MDHEN, CDR2 SYDVKM. Trimming at V came to 3 bases and at J to 4 bases, leaving 6 bases not matched to a gene. This CDR3 is built from 14 residues. The CDR3 here is CASSLPGLSYEQYF. The CDR3 coding sequence is TGTGCCAGCAGTTTGCCGGGACTATCTTACGAGCAGTACTTC.

V and J are TRBV9 and TRBJ2-7; 10 nucleotides match TRBD1. CDR1 and CDR2 from the germline V gene are SGDLS and YYNGEE. The CDR3 loop spans 14 amino acids. Trimming cost V 4 bases and J 6 bases; bases outside gene matches: 7. CDR3 nucleotide sequence: TGTGCCAGCAGCCCCCGGGACAGGGGCGCCGAGCAGTACTTC. This sequence encodes CASSPRDRGAEQYF. Full variable domain (remainder filled in from reference TRBV9 and TRBJ2-7): DSGVTQTPKHLITATGQRVTLRCSPRSGDLSVYWYQQSLDQGLQFLIQYYNGEERAKGNILERFSAQQFPDLHSELNLSSLELGDSALYFCASSPRDRGAEQYFGPGTRLTVT.

V is TRBV27 and J is TRBJ1-5; perhaps TRBD1 as D (5 bases). V dropped 4 bases and J dropped 5 bases, with 12 bases sitting between them. Germline-derived CDR1 and CDR2 are MNHEY and SMNVEV (reference sequence). The CDR3 extends over 14 amino acids. CDR3 in amino acids: CASSSGRLDQPQHF. The CDR3 nucleotides are TGTGCCAGCAGTTCGGGACGGCTAGATCAGCCCCAGCATTTT.

V gene TRBV5-4 combines with J gene TRBJ2-3, with TRBD2 identical over 7 bases. Germline CDR1 SGHNT, CDR2 YYREEE (reference sequence). The CDR3 is 15 amino acids. V gave up 4 bases and J gave up 2 bases; unmatched junction bases: 7. CDR3 sequence reads: CASSEYGGNTDTQYF. The CDR3 coding sequence is TGTGCCAGCAGCGAGTACGGGGGGAACACAGATACGCAGTATTTT. Full variable domain (rest looked up from reference TRBV5-4 and TRBJ2-3): ETGVTQSPTHLIKTRGQQVTLRCSSQSGHNTVSWYQQALGQGPQFIFQYYREEENGRGNFPPRFSGLQFPNYSSELNVNALELDDSALYLCASSEYGGNTDTQYFGPGTRLTVL.

The V and J genes are TRBV5-4 and TRBJ2-6, with TRBD2 as a possible D gene (7 bases). The CDR3 totals 22 residues. CDR1 is SGHNT, CDR2 YYREEE, per germline (reference sequence). V lost 0 bases to trimming and J lost 0 bases, with 25 bases between them. The CDR3 is CASSLEWGGDTPALSGANVLTF. DNA of the CDR3: TGTGCCAGCAGCTTGGAGTGGGGGGGCGATACTCCTGCACTCTCTGGGGCCAACGTCCTGACTTTC.

The rearrangement links TRBV7-9 to TRBJ2-3; the D is unclear. Germline V gene lookup returns CDR1 SEHNR and CDR2 FQNEAQ (reference sequence). V was trimmed by 6 bases and J by 5 bases, leaving 9 bases between them. CDR3 size: 12 residues. For the CDR3, the DNA is TGTGCCAGCAGTGCGTTGGTAGATACGCAGTATTTT. This codes for CASSALVDTQYF.

This rearrangement joins TRBV27 to TRBJ2-2; 9 bases fit TRBD2. V gave up 3 bases and J gave up 2 bases; unmatched junction bases: 4. Germline V gives CDR1 MNHEY, CDR2 SMNVEV (reference sequence). The CDR3 consists of 16 residues. The CDR3, as DNA: TGTGCCAGCAGTTTGCGGCTAGCGGGAAACACCGGGGAGCTGTTTTTT. This translates into CASSLRLAGNTGELFF.

The sample holds a few counts of this clonotype. The chain uses TRBV4-1 and TRBJ2-7, with D unclear. CDR1 is MGHRA and CDR2 is YSYEKL in the germline V gene. V was cut by 4 bases and J by 3 bases, with 19 bases left in between. The CDR3 contains 16 residues. CDR3 in DNA: TGCGCCAGCAGCCTCGGGTACGATGTGTCCTTCTACGAGCAGTACTTC. This encodes CASSLGYDVSFYEQYF.

This sequence joins TRBV6-5 and TRBJ2-1, with 11 bases aligning to TRBD2. With 2 bases clipped from V and 7 bases from J, the junction kept 7 bases outside the gene matches. Germline loops: CDR1 MNHEY, CDR2 SVGAGI. CDR3 length equals 16 residues. The CDR3: CASSYHLAGGNNEQFF. The CDR3 coding sequence is TGTGCCAGCAGTTACCACTTAGCGGGAGGGAATAATGAGCAGTTCTTC.

V is TRBV7-9 and J is TRBJ2-2; D might be TRBD2 (5 bases). CDR1 SEHNR and CDR2 FQNEAQ come from the germline V gene (reference sequence). Trimming took 3 bases from V and 5 from J, leaving 7 bases between them. The CDR3 has 13 amino acids. The CDR3 DNA reads TGTGCCAGCAGCTTTCGGACTACCGGGGAGCTGTTTTTT. This encodes CASSFRTTGELFF.

V gene TRBV28 combines with J gene TRBJ2-7, with TRBD2 identical over 8 bases. Germline CDR1 MDHEN, CDR2 SYDVKM. The CDR3 covers 14 residues. The J segment lost 3 bases and the V segment lost 5 bases, leaving 6 bases of the junction unmatched. CDR3 sequence: CASSILGLDYEQYF. For the CDR3, the DNA is TGTGCCAGCAGTATCCTGGGACTAGACTACGAGCAGTACTTC.

The chain couples TRBV2 to TRBJ2-7; no firm D call. The CDR3 covers 14 residues. Trimming took 2 bases from V and 0 from J, leaving 8 bases between them. Germline CDR1 reads SNHLY; CDR2 reads FYNNEI. CDR3 DNA sequence: TGTGCCAGCAGTGAACCGCTGAGCTCCTACGAGCAGTACTTC. Protein sequence: CASSEPLSSYEQYF. The variable domain in full, with the rest retrieved from reference TRBV2 and TRBJ2-7, is EPEVTQTPSHQVTQMGQEVILRCVPISNHLYFYWYRQILGQKVEFLVSFYNNEISEKSEIFDDQFSVERPDGSNFTLKIRSTKLEDSAMYFCASSEPLSSYEQYFGPGTRLTVT.

This clonotype was seen only a few times. The chain couples TRBV3-1 to TRBJ1-1; D uncertain. The CDR3 is made up of 14 amino acids. V was cut by 4 bases and J by 0 bases, with 9 bases left in between. The germline gives CDR1 LGHDT, CDR2 YNNKEL (reference sequence). CDR3 DNA sequence: TGTGCCAGCAGCCTGAGGACGGTGAACACTGAAGCTTTCTTT. Its protein product is CASSLRTVNTEAFF.

V gene TRBV20-1 combines with J gene TRBJ2-1; D call uncertain. The germline V gene encodes CDR1 DFQATT and CDR2 SNEGSKA (reference sequence). The CDR3 is made up of 16 amino acids. V was trimmed by 1 base and J by 0 bases, leaving 13 bases between them. The CDR3: CSARAHLESSYNEQFF. The CDR3 region has the DNA TGCAGTGCTAGAGCCCACCTAGAGAGCTCCTACAATGAGCAGTTCTTC.

This clonotype is a singleton in its sample. The chain is built from TRBV20-1 and TRBJ2-1; 10 nucleotides line up with TRBD2. The germline gives CDR1 DFQATT, CDR2 SNEGSKA (reference sequence). The CDR3 sequence is 14 residues long. With V trimmed by 1 base and J by 3 bases, 0 bases remained unmatched. CDR3 loop: CSARGLAGYNEQFF. Here the CDR3 DNA reads TGCAGTGCTAGAGGACTAGCGGGCTACAATGAGCAGTTCTTC.

The V call is TRBV29-1, the J call TRBJ2-7; 9 positions agree with TRBD2. Germline CDR1 reads SQVTM; CDR2 reads ANQGSEA. The CDR3 runs to 14 residues. Trimming at V came to 7 bases and at J to 0 bases, leaving 7 bases not matched to a gene. CDR3 nucleotides: TGCAGCGGCAAGTCTAGCGGGGCCTCCTACGAGCAGTACTTC. It translates to CSGKSSGASYEQYF.

V usage is TRBV5-1 and J usage is TRBJ2-3; weak D call: TRBD2 (5 bases). The CDR3 is 16 residues long. Deletions cut 0 bases from V and 3 bases from J, with 14 bases between. Germline lookup yields CDR1 SGHRS and CDR2 YFSETQ. CDR3 amino acids: CASSLEAPRRTDTQYF. The CDR3, as DNA: TGCGCCAGCAGCTTGGAGGCTCCCCGGAGGACAGATACGCAGTATTTT. The full variable domain, in which reference TRBV5-1 and TRBJ2-3 provide the parts outside the CDR3, is KAGVTQTPRYLIKTRGQQVTLSCSPISGHRSVSWYQQTPGQGLQFLFEYFSETQRNKGNFPGRFSGRQFSNSRSEMNVSTLELGDSALYLCASSLEAPRRTDTQYFGPGTRLTVL.

In nucleotides, the CDR3 is TGCAGCGTTGAAAAACAGAACACCGGGGAGCTGTTTTTT. Residues: CSVEKQNTGELFF. The rearrangement joins TRBV29-1 to TRBJ2-2; D is unresolved. Trimming shortened V by 2 bases and J by 1 base, and 5 bases separated the two germline ends. Germline CDR1 is SQVTM and CDR2 is ANQGSEA. This CDR3 is built from 13 residues.

In DNA form, the CDR3 reads TGTGCCAGCAGTCGGTTATGGGGCAATGAGCAGTTCTTC. It translates to CASSRLWGNEQFF. The rearrangement joins TRBV25-1 to TRBJ2-1; D gene unclear. Deletions cut 5 bases from V and 6 bases from J, with 11 bases between. In germline, CDR1 is MGHDK, CDR2 SYGVNS. CDR3 length equals 13 residues.

This chain links TRBV10-3 with TRBJ2-1, with 11 bases lining up with TRBD2. This CDR3 is built from 15 residues. CDR1 ENHRY and CDR2 SYGVKD come from the germline V gene. With 6 bases clipped from V and 9 bases from J, the junction kept 10 bases outside the gene matches. The CDR3 DNA sequence: TGTGCCATCAGGGACGATAGCGGGAGGGGGGGTGAGCAGTTCTTC. The encoded protein is CAIRDDSGRGGEQFF.

The chain employs TRBV28 and TRBJ2-1; D may match TRBD1 or TRBD2 (5 bases each). Germline V gene sequence: CDR1 MDHEN, CDR2 SYDVKM. This CDR3 is built from 15 residues. Trimming removed 5 bases at V and 1 base at J, with 12 bases between. Here the CDR3 reads CASSHRDPSYNEQFF. DNA of the CDR3: TGTGCCAGCAGTCACCGGGACCCTTCCTACAATGAGCAGTTCTTC.

The rearrangement joins TRBV7-9 to TRBJ2-7; possible D gene TRBD2, 6 bases. Germline CDR1 reads SEHNR; CDR2 reads FQNEAQ (reference sequence). The CDR3 runs 12 residues. V was cut by 6 bases and J by 5 bases, with 11 bases left in between. In DNA, the CDR3 is TGTGCCAGCAGTGCGGGGAACCACGAGCAGTACTTC. Translating gives CASSAGNHEQYF.

This chain connects TRBV20-1 to TRBJ2-3; D is unresolved. Looked up from germline, CDR1 is DFQATT and CDR2 is SNEGSKA (reference sequence). There are 12 residues in the CDR3. V shed 6 bases and J shed 2 bases, with 9 bases lying between them. The CDR3 nucleotides read TGCAGTGCCTCGGCTATCACAGATACGCAGTATTTT. Translating it yields CSASAITDTQYF.

This chain connects TRBV7-6 to TRBJ2-3; possibly TRBD1 for D (5 bases). The germline V and J ends were trimmed by 4 bases and 3 bases, with 14 bases remaining between them. CDR3 length equals 15 residues. Per the germline V gene, CDR1 is SGHVS and CDR2 is FNYEAQ. CDR3 residues: CASSYIGANTDTQYF. CDR3 in DNA: TGTGCCAGCAGCTATATAGGGGCGAATACAGATACGCAGTATTTT. Drawing the rest from reference TRBV7-6 and TRBJ2-3, the complete variable domain is GAGVSQSPRYKVTKRGQDVALRCDPISGHVSLYWYRQALGQGPEFLTYFNYEAQQDKSGLPNDRFSAERPEGSISTLTIQRTEQRDSAMYRCASSYIGANTDTQYFGPGTRLTVL.

The chain uses TRBV27 and TRBJ1-1; no clear D. V shed 6 bases and J shed 0 bases, with 11 bases lying between them. CDR1 is MNHEY and CDR2 is SMNVEV in the germline V gene (reference sequence). The CDR3 length is 14 residues. For the CDR3, the DNA is TGTGCCAGCAGCGCCGGACGGATGAACACTGAAGCTTTCTTT. Translated: CASSAGRMNTEAFF.

The chain combines TRBV29-1 with TRBJ2-1; 13 bases line up with TRBD2. Germline CDR1 is SQVTM and CDR2 is ANQGSEA. V lost 6 bases and J lost 9; bases outside the gene matches: 8. This CDR3 contains 14 residues. The CDR3 coding sequence is TGCAGCGTCGTCGGACTAGCGGGAGAGTTTGAGCAGTTCTTC. Residues: CSVVGLAGEFEQFF.

The CDR3 here is CAQTGGAGANVLTF. CDR3 DNA sequence: TGTGCCCAAACGGGGGGGGCTGGGGCCAACGTCCTGACTTTC. The chain couples TRBV7-2 to TRBJ2-6, with 8 bases lining up with TRBD2. CDR1 SGHTA and CDR2 FQGNSA come from the germline V gene. Trimming cost V 11 bases and J 2 bases; bases outside gene matches: 5. This CDR3 is 14 amino acids long.